The entry below describes one T cell receptor beta chain. The source of the sample is a study of blood T cell repertoires in COVID-19. Overall study: PBMCs, B-cell-depleted T cells, or T cells were the source of the cDNA or gDNA that made up the material.

This CDR3 contains 13 residues. The germline V gene encodes CDR1 SGHRS and CDR2 YFSETQ. Trimming at V came to 4 bases and at J to 10 bases, leaving 6 bases not matched to a gene. The repertoire was sequenced with immunoSEQ multiplex PCR; TCRdb's copy has only in-frame clones and lacks some. The sample has roughly 230,000 clones, about 88% seen once. This sequence was found in a woman aged 40 to 50 who had recovered from COVID-19. The chain employs TRBV5-1 and TRBJ1-4, with TRBD1 identical over 8 bases. What was sequenced was peripheral blood. The CDR3 reads CASSEIQGGKLFF. In DNA, the CDR3 is TGCGCCAGCAGCGAAATACAGGGGGGAAAACTGTTTTTT.